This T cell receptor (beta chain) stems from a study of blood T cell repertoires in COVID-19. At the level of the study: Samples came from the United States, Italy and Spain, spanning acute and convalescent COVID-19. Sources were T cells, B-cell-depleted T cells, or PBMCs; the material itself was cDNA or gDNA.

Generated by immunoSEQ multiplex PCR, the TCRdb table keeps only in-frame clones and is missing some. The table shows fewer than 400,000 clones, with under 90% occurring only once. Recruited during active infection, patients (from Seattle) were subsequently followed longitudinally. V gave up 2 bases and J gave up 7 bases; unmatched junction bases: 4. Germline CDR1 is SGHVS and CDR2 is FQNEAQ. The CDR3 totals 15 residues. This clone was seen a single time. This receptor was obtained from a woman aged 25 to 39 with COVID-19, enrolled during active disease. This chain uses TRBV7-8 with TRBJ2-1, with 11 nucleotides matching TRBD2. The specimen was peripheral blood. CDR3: CASSLNLAGGNEQFF. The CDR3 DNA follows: TGTGCCAGCAGCTTAAATCTAGCGGGAGGAAATGAGCAGTTCTTC. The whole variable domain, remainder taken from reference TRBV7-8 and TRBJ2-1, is GAGVSQSPRYKVAKRGQDVALRCDPISGHVSLFWYQQALGQGPEFLTYFQNEAQLDKSGLPSDRFFAERPEGSVSTLKIQRTQQEDSAVYLCASSLNLAGGNEQFFGPGTRLTVL.